This T cell receptor beta chain stems from a study of T cells in Graves' hyperthyroidism and ophthalmopathy. Study as a whole: Once the initial diagnosis was made, peripheral blood was obtained before any treatment. Overall study findings and caveats: Among thyroid clonotypes expanded above 0.001, most also appeared in blood.

Hyperthyroidism was newly diagnosed in patients aged 18 to 65 (duration under 2 months). Amplified TCR beta CDR3 regions came from RNA transcripts. A set of HTBI primers served as the primers for a first-round RT-PCR of the TCR CDR3. TCRdb re-called the multiplex PCR reads with MiXCR, one entry per CDR3 protein. Of 300,000 to 450,000 distinct CDR3 sequences listed, about a sixth were seen once; the top ten hold 30% to 35%. This clonotype was seen more than once but under ten times. Its antigen is not known. Trimming removed 6 bases from V and 14 bases from J; junction bases left unmatched: 4. Germline V gene sequence: CDR1 MNHNS, CDR2 SASEGT. This CDR3 spans 13 amino acids.

This sequence joins TRBV6-1 and TRBJ2-1; 16 bases are a match to TRBD2. The receptor was derived from a woman under 40 with Graves' hyperthyroidism that later progressed to Graves' ophthalmopathy. The sample was blood. The CDR3 sequence: CASRPGLAGGEFF. The CDR3 DNA is TGTGCCAGCAGGCCGGGACTAGCGGGGGGGGAGTTCTTC.